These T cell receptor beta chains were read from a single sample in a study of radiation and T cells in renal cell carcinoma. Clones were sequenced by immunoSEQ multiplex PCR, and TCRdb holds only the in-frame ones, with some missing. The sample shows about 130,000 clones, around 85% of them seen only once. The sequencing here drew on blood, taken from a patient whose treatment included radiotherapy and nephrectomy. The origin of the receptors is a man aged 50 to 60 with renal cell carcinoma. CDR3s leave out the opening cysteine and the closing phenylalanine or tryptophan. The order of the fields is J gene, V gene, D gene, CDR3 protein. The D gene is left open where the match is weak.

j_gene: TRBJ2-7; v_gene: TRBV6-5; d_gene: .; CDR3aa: ASSSPPEHEQY
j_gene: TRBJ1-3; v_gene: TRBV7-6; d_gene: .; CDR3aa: ASSLGQGNTIY
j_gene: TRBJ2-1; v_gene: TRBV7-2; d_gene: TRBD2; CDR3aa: ASTITPGLANEQF
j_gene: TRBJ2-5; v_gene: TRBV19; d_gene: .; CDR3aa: ASSMNSNRRETQY
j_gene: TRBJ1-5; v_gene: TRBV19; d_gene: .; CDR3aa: ASSIWQDRVRPQH
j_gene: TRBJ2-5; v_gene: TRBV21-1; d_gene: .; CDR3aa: ASSKKQGRGRETQY
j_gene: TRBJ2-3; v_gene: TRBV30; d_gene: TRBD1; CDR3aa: AWTEGQGEADTQY
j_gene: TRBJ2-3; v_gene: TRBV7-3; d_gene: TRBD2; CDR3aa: ASSLTSGGTDTQY
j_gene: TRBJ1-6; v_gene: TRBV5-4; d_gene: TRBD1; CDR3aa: ASSTGTGDSPLH
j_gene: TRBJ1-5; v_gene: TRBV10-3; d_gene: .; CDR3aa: AISESVDQPQH
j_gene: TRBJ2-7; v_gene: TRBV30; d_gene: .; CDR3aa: AWSAGIPYEQY
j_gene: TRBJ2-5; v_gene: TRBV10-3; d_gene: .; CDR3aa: ATRGVEYRNQETQY
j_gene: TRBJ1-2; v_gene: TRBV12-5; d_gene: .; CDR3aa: ASGLGHYGYT
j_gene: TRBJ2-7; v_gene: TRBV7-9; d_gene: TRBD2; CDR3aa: ASSSGAGDSYEQY
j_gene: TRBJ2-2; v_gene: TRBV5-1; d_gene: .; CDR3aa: ASSVSNTGELF